Below are 8 T cell receptor beta chains sequenced from a single sample in a study of early T cells in non-severe SARS-CoV-2 infection. TCRdb independently ran MiXCR on the 5' RACE reads; one entry per CDR3 protein. The sample yields 70,000 to 85,000 distinct CDR3 sequences, about 13% seen once. The sequenced material came from whole blood. The receptor source for this set is an adult who was a healthcare worker with PCR-confirmed SARS-CoV-2 infection or an uninfected control (not recorded which).

This clonotype was seen many times. The rearrangement uses TRBV7-2 and TRBJ1-1; D uncertain. Germline assignment: CDR1 SGHTA and CDR2 FQGNSA. Trimming left V 1 base short and J 8 bases short, with 8 bases between. The CDR3 totals 12 residues. CDR3 sequence: CASSLGGPEAFF. CDR3 nucleotides: TGTGCCAGCAGCTTAGGAGGTCCAGAAGCTTTCTTT.

This clonotype has only a few counts. The chain employs TRBV27 and TRBJ1-1; D call uncertain. The CDR3 runs 15 residues. Trimming removed 2 bases at V and 3 bases at J, with 13 bases between. Germline values: CDR1 MNHEY, CDR2 SMNVEV (reference sequence). The CDR3 region is CASSLGPPKDTEAFF. In nucleotides, the CDR3 is TGTGCCAGCAGTTTAGGCCCCCCGAAGGACACTGAAGCTTTCTTT.

The table lists this clonotype with many counts. The chain employs TRBV3-1 and TRBJ1-4; D possibly corresponds to TRBD1 (5 bases). The CDR3 contains 14 residues. V lost 2 bases and J 6 bases, leaving 10 bases between the germline ends. Germline CDR1 reads LGHDT; CDR2 reads YNNKEL (reference sequence). The CDR3 DNA reads as TGTGCCAGCAGCCAAAGGGGTCAGGATGAAAAACTGTTTTTT. It yields the protein CASSQRGQDEKLFF.

This clonotype was seen at least ten times. The chain employs TRBV21-1 and TRBJ1-1; whether TRBD1, the table's D call, matches the DNA was not checked. TRBV21-1 is classified as a pseudogene. This CDR3 has 14 amino acids. The CDR3 DNA sequence: TGTGCCAGCAGCAAAGGTCCCAGGCCTGAGGGAGCTTTCTTT. Residues: CASSKGPRPEGAFF.

Only a few counts were recorded for this clonotype. The chain combines TRBV12-3 or TRBV12-4 with TRBJ2-3; TRBD1 agrees at 7 bases. The V segment lost 6 bases and the J segment 6 bases; nucleotides outside the gene matches: 12. This CDR3 has 15 amino acids. The CDR3 region is CASSMTGPSLDTQYF. In DNA, the CDR3 is TGTGCCAGCAGCATGACAGGGCCCTCCCTTGATACGCAGTATTTT.

This clonotype was counted only a few times. This sequence joins TRBV12-3 or TRBV12-4 and TRBJ1-4, with D possibly TRBD1 on 5 matching bases. V lost 2 bases, J lost 10 bases, and 14 bases lay in between. The CDR3 is 14 amino acids. CDR3 protein: CASSLLQAEGKLFF. The CDR3, as DNA: TGTGCCAGCAGTTTACTACAGGCCGAGGGAAAACTGTTTTTT.

Many counts were recorded for this clonotype. The chain employs TRBV6-5 and TRBJ1-1, with D uncertain. CDR3 length: 11 amino acids. Germline lookup yields CDR1 MNHEY and CDR2 SVGAGI. V was trimmed by 2 bases and J by 8 bases, leaving 6 bases between them. CDR3 loop: CASSYGREAFF. The CDR3 nucleotides read TGTGCCAGCAGTTACGGGAGGGAAGCTTTCTTT.

The table lists this clonotype with many counts. The rearrangement uses TRBV11-2 and TRBJ1-1; no clear D. Germline V gene lookup returns CDR1 SGHAT and CDR2 FQNNGV. The germline V and J ends were trimmed by 5 bases and 6 bases, with 22 bases remaining between them. The CDR3 spans 16 residues. The CDR3 region is CASSPRGRLGDAEAFF. CDR3 DNA: TGTGCCAGCAGCCCTAGAGGAAGACTGGGTGACGCTGAAGCTTTCTTT.